The 8 T cell receptor beta chains in this list originate from one sample, sequenced in a study of T cell responses to AZD1222 COVID-19 vaccine. This table comes from immunoSEQ multiplex PCR, and its TCRdb copy is limited to in-frame clones, with some not included. The data hold roughly 180,000 clones, with approximately 93% observed a single time. The material sequenced was peripheral blood, taken 28 days after the second AZD1222 dose. The receptors originated from an adult who received the AZD1222 COVID-19 vaccine.

This chain connects TRBV18 to TRBJ2-1; 11 bases align to TRBD2. The length of the CDR3 is 16 residues. Germline CDR1 KGHSH, CDR2 LQKENI. Unmatched junction bases numbered 10, after V lost 7 bases and J lost 5 bases. CDR3 sequence: CASYTGLAGGNNEQFF. For the CDR3, the DNA is TGTGCCAGCTACACAGGTCTAGCGGGAGGAAACAATGAGCAGTTCTTC.

The V gene is TRBV5-1, the J gene TRBJ1-2, with a tentative D call TRBD1 (5 bases). Germline CDR1 is SGHRS and CDR2 is YFSETQ. V was clipped by 0 bases and J by 4 bases, with 7 bases between them. This CDR3 is 13 amino acids long. The chain's CDR3 is CASSLVGTYGYTF. The DNA of the CDR3 is TGCGCCAGCAGCTTGGTTGGGACCTATGGCTACACCTTC.

V is TRBV18 and J is TRBJ1-1; D is unclear. CDR1 and CDR2 from the germline V gene are KGHSH and LQKENI. This CDR3 has 14 residues. V gave up 5 bases and J gave up 3 bases, with 13 bases separating them. CDR3 in amino acids: CASSSLGLDTEAFF. The CDR3 nucleotides are TGTGCCAGCTCATCTTTGGGTTTGGACACTGAAGCTTTCTTT.

In nucleotides, the CDR3 is TGTGCCAGCAGCTTGGCCCGAAAGGGGAACGAGCAGTACTTC. Protein product: CASSLARKGNEQYF. The chain combines TRBV5-8 with TRBJ2-7; D is possibly TRBD1 (5 bases). V gave up 0 bases and J gave up 5 bases, with 12 bases separating them. This CDR3 comprises 14 residues. From germline, CDR1 is SGHTS and CDR2 YDEGEE.

The J gene is TRBJ1-6, the V gene TRBV7-3, with 8 positions matching TRBD1. The junction had 10 bases not matched to a gene; V was cut back by 6 bases and J by 9 bases. CDR1 and CDR2 (germline): SGHTA, FQGTGA. This CDR3 is 15 amino acids long. CDR3 DNA sequence: TGTGCCAGCAGTTCAGGGGGCGCTTGGACTTCACCCCTCCACTTT. Translated: CASSSGGAWTSPLHF. The full variable domain, with the rest looked up from reference TRBV7-3 and TRBJ1-6, is GAGVSQTPSNKVTEKGKYVELRCDPISGHTALYWYRQSLGQGPEFLIYFQGTGAADDSGLPNDRFFAVRPEGSVSTLKIQRTERGDSAVYLCASSSGGAWTSPLHFGNGTRLTVT.

CDR3 sequence: CASSFTGVIEAFF. The CDR3 DNA follows: TGTGCCAGCAGCTTCACAGGGGTTATCGAAGCTTTCTTT. The chain has TRBV7-2 and TRBJ1-1; 7 nucleotides match TRBD1. The V gene end was trimmed by 3 bases and the J gene end by 8 bases; junction bases not matched to a gene: 6. From germline, CDR1 is SGHTA and CDR2 FQGNSA. The CDR3 has 13 residues.

Only one count was recorded for this clone. This CDR3 is also generated by other DNA sequences in the sample. CDR3 loop: CASSIGGYSNQPQHF. For the CDR3, the DNA is TGTGCCAGTAGTATAGGGGGATATAGCAATCAGCCCCAGCATTTT. The chain carries TRBV19 and TRBJ1-5; D is unresolved. The CDR3 covers 15 residues. The V and J ends lost 1 base and 0 bases respectively, with 7 bases between them. From germline, CDR1 is LNHDA and CDR2 SQIVND (reference sequence).

This clone came up once. This sequence joins TRBV4-3 and TRBJ1-2, with 8 bases fitting TRBD1. V shed 8 bases, J shed 10 bases, and the junction held 15 bases outside the gene matches. Germline V gives CDR1 LGHNA, CDR2 YSLEER. The CDR3 consists of 14 residues. The CDR3 DNA reads as TGCGCCAGCCCAGGGGACAGGCCAATGATTGCCTACACCTTC. As protein: CASPGDRPMIAYTF.